These T cell receptor beta chains were read from a single sample in a study of blood T cell repertoires in COVID-19. The method was immunoSEQ multiplex PCR; TCRdb's version includes in-frame clones alone and lacks a portion of them. Of about 210,000 clones in the sample, roughly 88% were seen once. The source material was peripheral blood. The receptors here all came from a man younger than 35 with active or convalescent COVID-19. Both conserved end residues are part of each CDR3. A D gene is named only where the DNA matches it firmly. Part of the rows lack a size; the others show once, few, many or a class for expanded clones.

CDR3nt: TGTGCCAGCAGCCCGGTGCGGGATAACCCCATATATTTT; CDR3aa: CASSPVRDNPIYF; j_gene: TRBJ1-3; abundance: .; v_gene: TRBV28; d_gene: .
CDR3nt: TGTGCCAGCAGTGAGGACAGTACCCCCTATGGCTACACCTTC; CDR3aa: CASSEDSTPYGYTF; j_gene: TRBJ1-2; abundance: .; v_gene: TRBV6-1; d_gene: .
CDR3nt: TGTGCCAGCAGCAAAACCGGGACTGATAATTCACCCCTCCACTTT; CDR3aa: CASSKTGTDNSPLHF; j_gene: TRBJ1-6; abundance: .; v_gene: TRBV28; d_gene: .
CDR3nt: TGTGCCAGCAGCTTTGGGCCCATCTCGGACAATTATGAGCAGTTCTTC; CDR3aa: CASSFGPISDNYEQFF; j_gene: TRBJ2-1; abundance: .; v_gene: TRBV5-6; d_gene: .
CDR3nt: TGTGCCAGCAGTCCCGACAGGGTGGATGAAAAACTGTTTTTT; CDR3aa: CASSPDRVDEKLFF; j_gene: TRBJ1-4; abundance: .; v_gene: TRBV6-5; d_gene: TRBD1
CDR3nt: TGTGCCAGCAGCTTGGCCAAGGGACAGAACACTGAAGCTTTCTTT; CDR3aa: CASSLAKGQNTEAFF; j_gene: TRBJ1-1; abundance: .; v_gene: TRBV5-4; d_gene: .
CDR3nt: TGTGCCAGCAGCTTAAGTACAGGGGGCACAGATACGCAGTATTTT; CDR3aa: CASSLSTGGTDTQYF; j_gene: TRBJ2-3; abundance: .; v_gene: TRBV7-9; d_gene: TRBD1
CDR3nt: TGTGCCAGCAGCTCCATAAGCGGTGAAAAACTGTTTTTT; CDR3aa: CASSSISGEKLFF; j_gene: TRBJ1-4; abundance: .; v_gene: TRBV7-9; d_gene: .
CDR3nt: TGCGCCAGCAGCCAAGGGACAGGGAGTTCACCCCTCCACTTT; CDR3aa: CASSQGTGSSPLHF; j_gene: TRBJ1-6; abundance: .; v_gene: TRBV4-1; d_gene: TRBD1
CDR3nt: TGCGCCAGCAGCCTGGGACAGGGGGCCAGCACAGATACGCAGTATTTT; CDR3aa: CASSLGQGASTDTQYF; j_gene: TRBJ2-3; abundance: .; v_gene: TRBV5-1; d_gene: TRBD1
CDR3nt: TGTGCCAGCAGCTTTGTCTTGGGGGGTCTAGGCTCACCCCTCCACTTT; CDR3aa: CASSFVLGGLGSPLHF; j_gene: TRBJ1-6; abundance: .; v_gene: TRBV7-9; d_gene: .
CDR3nt: TGTGCCAGCAGTGCCAGGGGTATCGGTGAAAAACTGTTTTTT; CDR3aa: CASSARGIGEKLFF; j_gene: TRBJ1-4; abundance: .; v_gene: TRBV27; d_gene: .
CDR3nt: TGTGCCAGCACCATAGGGGGTTCCACAGGGACCGAAAAACTGTTTTTT; CDR3aa: CASTIGGSTGTEKLFF; j_gene: TRBJ1-4; abundance: .; v_gene: TRBV28; d_gene: .
CDR3nt: TGCAGTAAGCGGGCCACAGATACGCAGTATTTT; CDR3aa: CSKRATDTQYF; j_gene: TRBJ2-3; abundance: .; v_gene: TRBV20-1; d_gene: .
CDR3nt: TGTGCCATCAGTGAGTCGAGTGCGGGTGGCTACACCTTC; CDR3aa: CAISESSAGGYTF; j_gene: TRBJ1-2; abundance: .; v_gene: TRBV10-3; d_gene: .
CDR3nt: TGTGCCAGCAGCCCATCAGGGGGCGACGACGAAAAACTGTTTTTT; CDR3aa: CASSPSGGDDEKLFF; j_gene: TRBJ1-4; abundance: .; v_gene: TRBV4-2; d_gene: TRBD1
CDR3nt: TGTGCCAGCAGTTACGGGACAAGAGATAATTCACCCCTCCACTTT; CDR3aa: CASSYGTRDNSPLHF; j_gene: TRBJ1-6; abundance: .; v_gene: TRBV6-6; d_gene: .
CDR3nt: TGTGCCAGCAGGATGGGACTGTCAGAGACCCAGTACTTC; CDR3aa: CASRMGLSETQYF; j_gene: TRBJ2-5; abundance: once; v_gene: TRBV6-5; d_gene: .
CDR3nt: TGTGCCAGCAGCCTCCTGTGGGCCGTGGGTGATTTCGGCTACACCTTC; CDR3aa: CASSLLWAVGDFGYTF; j_gene: TRBJ1-2; abundance: .; v_gene: TRBV25-1; d_gene: .
CDR3nt: TGTGCCAGCGGGTCGGGACTCTGGGACACCGGGGAGCTGTTTTTT; CDR3aa: CASGSGLWDTGELFF; j_gene: TRBJ2-2; abundance: .; v_gene: TRBV28; d_gene: .
CDR3nt: TGCGCCAGCAGCCAGGGACTAGCGGGAGGGTACTACAATGAGCAGTTCTTC; CDR3aa: CASSQGLAGGYYNEQFF; j_gene: TRBJ2-1; abundance: once; v_gene: TRBV5-1; d_gene: TRBD2
CDR3nt: TGTGCCACCAGGGATCTAACAGGGTACACTGAAGCTTTCTTT; CDR3aa: CATRDLTGYTEAFF; j_gene: TRBJ1-1; abundance: .; v_gene: TRBV15; d_gene: .
CDR3nt: TGTGCCAGCAGTTTACAGGGGAGCAATCAGCCCCAGCATTTT; CDR3aa: CASSLQGSNQPQHF; j_gene: TRBJ1-5; abundance: .; v_gene: TRBV27; d_gene: .
CDR3nt: TGTGCCAGCAGCTCCGGACTAGCGGGAGAGGCGGAGCTGTTTTTT; CDR3aa: CASSSGLAGEAELFF; j_gene: TRBJ2-2; abundance: .; v_gene: TRBV7-7; d_gene: TRBD2
CDR3nt: TGTGCCAGCAGCTTTGGTCGAGGGAACACTGAAGCTTTCTTT; CDR3aa: CASSFGRGNTEAFF; j_gene: TRBJ1-1; abundance: .; v_gene: TRBV5-4; d_gene: .
CDR3nt: TGTGCCAGCAGCCTTCCTCTCAGCGGAAAAGAGACCCAGTACTTC; CDR3aa: CASSLPLSGKETQYF; j_gene: TRBJ2-5; abundance: .; v_gene: TRBV14; d_gene: .